These 20 T cell receptor beta chains originate from one sample sequenced in a study of T cells in Graves' hyperthyroidism and ophthalmopathy (dated by TCRdb to between 2017 and 2020). Preparation of the library involved multiplex PCR. TCRdb shows the sequencer as Illumina HiSeq 2000. The TCR beta CDR3 regions were amplified from the RNA transcripts. The TCR CDR3 was subjected to a first round of RT-PCR using the HTBI primer set and the Qiagen OneStep RT-PCR kit. TCRdb passed the public sequencing reads through fastp at Q25 and MiXCR, retaining productive beta sequences. Here each entry gathers all rows of one CDR3 protein and keeps the most common genes and DNA. A total of about 500,000 distinct CDR3 sequences appear in this sample, roughly 45% of them only once. The ten largest clonotypes hold about two fifths of the sample. The material sequenced was peripheral blood or thyroid tissue (not recorded which). These receptor sequences come from an adult woman with Graves' disease, either hyperthyroidism or ophthalmopathy (not recorded which).

The CDR3 region has the DNA TGTGCCAGCAGTTTCGGCAGGGACGATCAGCCCCAGCATTTT. Encoded protein: CASSFGRDDQPQHF. The rearrangement joins TRBV12-3 or TRBV12-4 to TRBJ1-5; a weak D match, TRBD1 (5 bases). The CDR3 runs to 14 residues. V lost 3 bases and J lost 5, with 11 bases in between.

Concerning this clonotype: No conserved phenylalanine or tryptophan ends this CDR3, so it is likely a read error. The DNA is omitted, as the CDR3 cannot be located on it reliably, and the CDR3 follows TCRdb's listing. The chain employs TRBV5-1 and TRBJ1-1; the table's D gene call, TRBD1, was not cross checked with the DNA. Per the germline V gene, CDR1 is SGHRS and CDR2 is YFSETQ. Including both end residues, the CDR3 is 10 amino acids long. The CDR3 spells CASSLVISGD.

This clonotype was observed at least ten times. The gene calls are TRBV20-1 and TRBJ1-2; D remains unclear. Germline loops: CDR1 DFQATT, CDR2 SNEGSKA (reference sequence). The CDR3 is 16 residues long. The V end lost 0 bases, the J end lost 2 bases, and 16 bases lay between the germline ends. The CDR3 DNA is TGCAGTGCTAGAGATTATCTGCAGTTGAGGAACTATGGCTACACCTTC. This encodes CSARDYLQLRNYGYTF.

In its sample, this clonotype was seen a few times. The rearrangement joins TRBV7-9 to TRBJ1-1; D is undetermined. The germline gives CDR1 SEHNR, CDR2 FQNEAQ (reference sequence). Trimming removed 5 bases from V and 2 bases from J, with 12 bases in between. The CDR3 spans 14 residues. CDR3: CASSARRGNTEAFF. The CDR3 DNA reads TGTGCCAGCAGCGCACGACGGGGAAACACTGAAGCTTTCTTT.

This clonotype showed up just a few times. The chain links TRBV5-6 to TRBJ2-6; maybe TRBD1 (6 bases). CDR3 length: 17 amino acids. Trimming stripped 4 bases from V and 1 base from J, with 15 bases between. Germline-derived CDR1 and CDR2 are SGHDT and YYEEEE. CDR3 loop: CASSPLQGRSGANVLTF. The DNA for the CDR3 is TGTGCCAGCAGCCCACTACAGGGACGGTCTGGGGCCAACGTCCTGACTTTC.

The chain uses TRBV7-9 and TRBJ1-4; possibly TRBD1 for D (6 bases). The CDR3 extends over 14 amino acids. Trimming stripped 6 bases from V and 3 bases from J, with 11 bases between. The germline CDR1 and CDR2 sequences are SEHNR and FQNEAQ (reference sequence). The CDR3: CASRKQGANEKLFF. Written as DNA, the CDR3 is TGTGCCAGCAGGAAACAGGGTGCTAATGAAAAACTGTTTTTT.

The chain links TRBV29-1 to TRBJ2-2; 11 nucleotides agree with TRBD1. CDR1 and CDR2 from the germline V gene are SQVTM and ANQGSEA. V shed 5 bases, J shed 4 bases, and the junction held 3 bases outside the gene matches. The CDR3 has 14 residues. The CDR3 sequence: CSVWDRGSTGELFF. In DNA form, the CDR3 reads TGCAGCGTTTGGGACAGGGGGTCCACCGGGGAGCTGTTTTTT.

This clonotype was picked up many times. The chain uses TRBV2 and TRBJ1-2; no definite D call. The CDR3 is 14 residues long. Germline V gives CDR1 SNHLY, CDR2 FYNNEI. The ends were cut back, 4 bases at V and 4 bases at J, with 13 bases in the middle. The CDR3 here is CASSGWEGGYGYTF. The CDR3 coding sequence is TGTGCCAGCAGTGGGTGGGAGGGCGGCTATGGCTACACCTTC. Based on the CDR3 plus reference TRBV2 and TRBJ1-2, the full variable domain is EPEVTQTPSHQVTQMGQEVILRCVPISNHLYFYWYRQILGQKVEFLVSFYNNEISEKSEIFDDQFSVERPDGSNFTLKIRSTKLEDSAMYFCASSGWEGGYGYTFGSGTRLTVV.

In this sample, this clonotype turned up many times. The V gene is TRBV7-2, the J gene TRBJ2-2, with D uncertain. Germline V gene lookup returns CDR1 SGHTA and CDR2 FQGNSA. This CDR3 has 15 amino acids. Trimming stripped 3 bases from V and 3 bases from J, with 11 bases between. Written as DNA, the CDR3 is TGTGCCAGCAGCTTCATTTCGGCGGACACCGGGGAGCTGTTTTTT. It encodes CASSFISADTGELFF. Complete variable domain (other parts from reference TRBV7-2 and TRBJ2-2): GAGVSQSPSNKVTEKGKDVELRCDPISGHTALYWYRQSLGQGLEFLIYFQGNSAPDKSGLPSDRFSAERTGGSVSTLTIQRTQQEDSAVYLCASSFISADTGELFFGEGSRLTVL.

V is TRBV29-1 and J is TRBJ2-7; D possibly matches TRBD1 or TRBD2 (5 bases each). CDR1 SQVTM and CDR2 ANQGSEA come from the germline V gene. V was clipped by 2 bases and J by 6 bases, with 11 bases between them. The CDR3 has 12 residues. CDR3 protein: CSVERGPGEQYF. The CDR3 bases are TGCAGCGTTGAACGGGGACCGGGCGAGCAGTACTTC.

To note about this clonotype: The junction does not match germline at one end; this may be a read error. The gene calls are TRBV5-1 and TRBJ2-5; maybe TRBD2 (7 bases). Germline lookup yields CDR1 SGHRS and CDR2 YFSETQ. This CDR3 contains 14 residues. CDR3 amino acids: CASSLWEGGETQYF. CDR3 in DNA: TGTGCCAGCAGCCTTTGGGAGGGGGGAGAGACCCAGTACTTC.

The chain has TRBV11-2 and TRBJ2-2; the D is unclear. V dropped 0 bases and J dropped 6 bases, with 11 bases sitting between them. This CDR3 spans 15 amino acids. Germline V gives CDR1 SGHAT, CDR2 FQNNGV. CDR3 sequence reads: CASSLDHGWAGELFF. The CDR3 DNA sequence: TGTGCCAGCAGCTTAGATCATGGGTGGGCCGGGGAGCTGTTTTTT.

This clonotype was observed a few times. The CDR3 spells CASSQGPTEAFF. Here the CDR3 DNA reads TGTGCCAGCAGCCAGGGGCCCACTGAAGCTTTCTTT. The chain employs TRBV9 and TRBJ1-1; tentative D call: TRBD1 (6 bases). The CDR3 is 12 amino acids. The V gene lost 4 bases and the J gene lost 4 bases, with 8 bases spanning the gap. Germline values: CDR1 SGDLS, CDR2 YYNGEE.

The gene calls are TRBV29-1 and TRBJ2-2; D not certain. The CDR3 runs to 14 residues. The germline gives CDR1 SQVTM, CDR2 ANQGSEA. Between the trimmed V and J ends, which lost 6 bases and 1 base, there was a span of 12 bases. CDR3 sequence (DNA): TGCAGCGTGACCCAGAGGTTGAACACCGGGGAGCTGTTTTTT. Amino acid sequence: CSVTQRLNTGELFF.

The chain uses TRBV7-2 and TRBJ2-5; a weak D match, TRBD2 (6 bases). Trimming removed 1 base at V and 3 bases at J, with 24 bases between. The CDR3 is 19 amino acids. Germline loops: CDR1 SGHTA, CDR2 FQGNSA. The CDR3 bases are TGTGCCAGCAGCTTAGAAACAGACACCTGGGGGAGGACGAAAGAGACCCAGTACTTC. This translates into CASSLETDTWGRTKETQYF.

Remarks on this clonotype: An end of the junction does not agree with germline; a read error may underlie this. This sequence joins TRBV6-6 and TRBJ1-1; 10 nucleotides match TRBD1. There are 9 residues in the CDR3. Germline V CDR1 and CDR2: MNHNY, SVGAGI (reference sequence). This CDR3 reads CASRRTGGF. CDR3 nucleotides: TGTGCCAGCAGAAGGACAGGGGGCTTT.

The CDR3 DNA reads as TGCAGTGCTTCCAAGGGTCGGGGGGCTGGCTATGGCTACACCTTC. Translated: CSASKGRGAGYGYTF. This rearrangement joins TRBV20-1 to TRBJ1-2; possibly TRBD1 for D (6 bases). V gave up 5 bases and J gave up 4 bases, with 20 bases separating them. In germline, CDR1 is DFQATT, CDR2 SNEGSKA (reference sequence). This CDR3 is built from 15 residues.

This clonotype has more than one count but fewer than ten. This may be a read error: a much more frequent sequence differs by one nucleotide. This chain links TRBV29-1 with TRBJ1-2; 7 bases match TRBD1. The CDR3 consists of 13 residues. J gave up 3 bases and V 6 bases, and 7 bases lay outside the gene matches. Germline-derived CDR1 and CDR2 are SQVTM and ANQGSEA. The CDR3 DNA follows: TGCAGCGTCAGGACAGGTGACGACTATGGCTACACCTTC. Translated, it gives CSVRTGDDYGYTF.

Worth noting for this clonotype: The junction and the germline gene differ at one end; a read error may be behind it. This rearrangement joins TRBV7-1 to TRBJ2-2; no clear D gene. TRBV7-1 has ORF status, its function being uncertain. CDR3 size: 14 residues. In DNA form, the CDR3 reads TGTGCCAGCAGCTCCAGTGGCAACAGCGGGGAGCTGTTTTTT. It encodes CASSSSGNSGELFF.

This clonotype was detected many times. The CDR3 is CASSRQGRDTEAFF. The CDR3 coding sequence is TGTGCCAGCAGCAGACAGGGAAGGGACACTGAAGCTTTCTTT. This sequence joins TRBV11-3 and TRBJ1-1; 7 bases match TRBD1. CDR1 and CDR2 from the germline V gene are SGHNT and YENEEA. This CDR3 contains 14 residues. The V and J ends lost 5 bases and 3 bases, in that order; junction bases with no gene match: 6.